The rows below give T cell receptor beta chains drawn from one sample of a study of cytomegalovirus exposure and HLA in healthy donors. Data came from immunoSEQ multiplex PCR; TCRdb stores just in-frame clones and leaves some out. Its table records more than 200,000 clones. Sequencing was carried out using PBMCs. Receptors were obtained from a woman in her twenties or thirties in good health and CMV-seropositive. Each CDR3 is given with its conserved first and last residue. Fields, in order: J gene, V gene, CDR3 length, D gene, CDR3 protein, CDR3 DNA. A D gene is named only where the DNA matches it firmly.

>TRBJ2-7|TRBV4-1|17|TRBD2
CASSQGWGVLAGVEQYF
TGCGCCAGCAGCCAAGGATGGGGGGTACTAGCGGGAGTCGAGCAGTACTTC
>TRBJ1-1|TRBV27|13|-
CASSLRGSTEAFF
TGTGCCAGCAGTTTACGAGGGAGCACTGAAGCTTTCTTT
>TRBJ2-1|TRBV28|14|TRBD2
CASRGGESYNEQFF
TGTGCCAGCCGCGGGGGGGAGTCCTACAATGAGCAGTTCTTC
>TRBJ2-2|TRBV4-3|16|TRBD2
CASSHGLAGVGGELFF
TGCGCCAGCAGCCATGGACTAGCGGGAGTAGGCGGGGAGCTGTTTTTT
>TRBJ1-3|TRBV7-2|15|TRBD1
CASSLAPGQGYTIYF
TGTGCCAGCAGCTTAGCCCCGGGACAGGGGTACACCATATATTTT
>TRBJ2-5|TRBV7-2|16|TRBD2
CASSQGGGRVRETQYF
TGTGCCAGCAGCCAGGGGGGCGGGAGGGTCCGGGAGACCCAGTACTTC
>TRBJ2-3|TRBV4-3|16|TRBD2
CASSQAGLAGTDTQYF
TGCGCCAGCAGCCAAGCGGGGCTAGCGGGAACAGATACGCAGTATTTT
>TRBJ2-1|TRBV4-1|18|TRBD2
CASSQKGEVTSPSNEQFF
TGCGCCAGCAGCCAAAAAGGGGAGGTGACTAGCCCTAGCAATGAGCAGTTCTTC
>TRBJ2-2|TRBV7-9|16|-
CASSPKGQIYTGELFF
TGTGCCAGCAGCCCTAAAGGACAGATATACACCGGGGAGCTGTTTTTT
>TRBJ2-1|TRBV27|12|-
CATSRGYNEQFF
TGTGCCACCAGCCGGGGCTACAATGAGCAGTTCTTC